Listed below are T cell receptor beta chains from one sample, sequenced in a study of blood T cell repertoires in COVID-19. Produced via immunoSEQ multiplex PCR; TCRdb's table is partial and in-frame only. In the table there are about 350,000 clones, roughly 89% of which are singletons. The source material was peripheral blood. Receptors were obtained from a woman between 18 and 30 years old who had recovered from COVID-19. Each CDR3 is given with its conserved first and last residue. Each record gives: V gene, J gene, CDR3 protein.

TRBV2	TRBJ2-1	CASLGGSYNEQFF
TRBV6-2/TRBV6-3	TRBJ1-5	CASSTRTVHQPQHF
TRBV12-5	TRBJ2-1	CASGSLAGVGAYNEQFF
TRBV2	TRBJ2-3	CASKLREDGAQYF
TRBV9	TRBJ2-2	CASSIGTSNTGELFF
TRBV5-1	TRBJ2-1	CASSLVAEASYNEQFF
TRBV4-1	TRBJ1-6	CASSLLTRGASSPLHF
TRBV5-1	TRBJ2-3	CASSLILAGGPTDTQYF
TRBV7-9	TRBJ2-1	CASSGGSGYNEQFF
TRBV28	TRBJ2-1	CASSFLSAGAYNEQFF
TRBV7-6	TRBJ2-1	CASSPGTSGTGEQFF
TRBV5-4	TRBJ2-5	CASSLGSLAGGETQYF
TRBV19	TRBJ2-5	CASNAGTRQETQYF
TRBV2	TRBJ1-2	CASSEGGRTLWGYTF
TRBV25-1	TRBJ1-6	CASSEFGIYNSPLHF
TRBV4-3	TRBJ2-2	CASSPGYTGELFF
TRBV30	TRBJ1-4	CAWRLRTGFDEKLFF
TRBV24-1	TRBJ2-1	CATSLGMDYVGEQFF
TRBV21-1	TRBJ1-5	CASSPSRGGNQPQHF
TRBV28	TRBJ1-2	CASFLGGRYGYTF
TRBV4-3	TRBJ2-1	CASSLTFGTGGNEQFF
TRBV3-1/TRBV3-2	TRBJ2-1	CASSQDLYTYNEQFF
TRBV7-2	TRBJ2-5	CASSQWGEETQYF
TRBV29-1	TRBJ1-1	CSVEDLRNYMNTEAFF
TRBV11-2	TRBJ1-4	CASSSPGGAYEKLFF
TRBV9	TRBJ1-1	CASSVDWGTGRREAFF
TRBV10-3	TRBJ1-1	CAIRGQGYDTEAFF